The present entry profiles one TCR beta chain with its context. Patients from Seattle were sampled longitudinally, starting during active infection. These data belong to a study of blood T cell repertoires in COVID-19. For the study at large: Italy, Spain and the United States were the sources of the convalescent and acute COVID-19 samples. PBMCs, B-cell-depleted T cells, or T cells were the source of the cDNA or gDNA that made up the material.

Per the original methods: Estimated nucleated cell counts came from reference gene primer amplification. Libraries were prepared by immunoSEQ multiplex PCR; TCRdb keeps only in-frame clonotypes and omits some of them. That table supplies the V and J calls and clone size; D and trimming were determined from the DNA. This sample carries roughly 570,000 clones, roughly nine tenths of them seen once, and the ten largest clones take 7.5% to 9.5%. The germline CDR1 and CDR2 sequences are MNHNS and SASEGT. The trim removed 0 bases at V and 3 bases at J, leaving 4 bases unmatched. The CDR3 contains 16 residues.

The clonotype comes from a woman aged 45-59 years with COVID-19, enrolled during active disease. Material: peripheral blood. The rearrangement links TRBV6-1 to TRBJ1-5; 8 positions agree with TRBD1. In DNA form, the CDR3 reads TGTGCCAGCAGTGAAGCAGGGACAGGATACAATCAGCCCCAGCATTTT. It encodes CASSEAGTGYNQPQHF.